This TCR beta chain appears in the sequencing data of a study of T cells after yellow fever vaccination. Study outcomes and limitations: Relatively few clonotypes were ones that appeared in both CD4 and CD8 compartments. Reappearance after the booster was observed for most primary-vaccination clones (around 95% CD4, over 70% CD8).

Concerning this clonotype: Its antigen is unidentified.

Universal primer sites and UMIs were introduced during 5'RACE template-switching synthesis of TCR cDNA. TCRdb reprocessed the 5' RACE reads with MiXCR, giving one entry per CDR3 protein. This table has under 70,000 distinct CDR3 sequences, 7.1% appearing once. Germline CDR1 PRHDT, CDR2 FYEKMQ (reference sequence). V lost 1 base and J lost 4, with 7 bases in between. CDR3 length equals 13 residues. The source was CD8+ T cells sorted from PBMCs, collected on the day of the first yellow fever vaccination. The receptor was isolated from a man aged 18-30 years who received the YFV17D yellow fever vaccine. The chain joins TRBV13 to TRBJ2-5; no clear D gene. The CDR3 DNA follows: TGTGCCAGCAGCTTAGAAGGGTTAGAGACCCAGTACTTC. Translating gives CASSLEGLETQYF.